A single sample is the source of the 30 T cell receptor beta chains below, sequenced in a study of T cells in Graves' hyperthyroidism and ophthalmopathy. The source material, RNA transcripts, was used to amplify TCR beta CDR3 regions. The HTBI primer set served for first-round RT-PCR of the TCR CDR3. One entry per CDR3 protein results from TCRdb running MiXCR on the multiplex PCR reads. This sample has under 800,000 distinct CDR3 sequences, with approximately 14% found just once. The sample consisted of blood. These receptors were taken from a woman aged 18 to 35 with Graves' hyperthyroidism.

The table lists this clonotype with many counts. The J gene is TRBJ2-3, the V gene TRBV5-1; TRBD2 aligns across 13 bases. V was pared by 4 bases and J by 2 bases, with 4 bases of the junction left unmatched. The CDR3 length is 16 residues. Germline loops: CDR1 SGHRS, CDR2 YFSETQ. CDR3: CASSQGLAGSTDTQYF. CDR3 in DNA: TGCGCCAGCAGCCAGGGACTAGCGGGATCCACAGATACGCAGTATTTT.

This clonotype was picked up a small number of times. Here the CDR3 reads CASSPASVPVGYEQYF. The CDR3 DNA reads TGTGCCAGCAGCCCAGCCTCGGTGCCCGTGGGCTACGAGCAGTACTTC. The chain has TRBV9 and TRBJ2-7; no firm D call. The ends were cut back, 4 bases at V and 3 bases at J, with 20 bases in the middle. The germline V gene encodes CDR1 SGDLS and CDR2 YYNGEE. The CDR3 consists of 16 residues. Looking up the rest from reference TRBV9 and TRBJ2-7 gives the full variable domain: DSGVTQTPKHLITATGQRVTLRCSPRSGDLSVYWYQQSLDQGLQFLIQYYNGEERAKGNILERFSAQQFPDLHSELNLSSLELGDSALYFCASSPASVPVGYEQYFGPGTRLTVT.

This rearrangement joins TRBV29-1 to TRBJ2-7; 10 bases fit TRBD2. The germline CDR1 and CDR2 sequences are SQVTM and ANQGSEA. Trimming cost V 1 base and J 7 bases; bases outside gene matches: 16. The CDR3 spans 17 residues. CDR3 sequence: CSVEVIGGLAGAVEQYF. The CDR3 coding sequence is TGCAGCGTTGAAGTGATAGGAGGTCTAGCGGGAGCAGTTGAGCAGTACTTC.

The chain uses TRBV25-1 and TRBJ2-1; the D is unclear. Germline V gene lookup returns CDR1 MGHDK and CDR2 SYGVNS. This CDR3 region has 15 residues. Trimming took 3 bases from V and 2 from J, leaving 11 bases between them. In DNA, the CDR3 is TGTGCCAGCAGTGACCTTCGAGCACCCTACAATGAGCAGTTCTTC. Encoded protein: CASSDLRAPYNEQFF.

The V and J genes are TRBV10-2 and TRBJ2-7, with TRBD2 matching over 8 bases. Germline V lookup: CDR1 WSHSY, CDR2 SAAADI. This CDR3 is built from 16 residues. Germline trimming cut 3 bases from V and 5 bases from J; bases unmatched to any gene: 12. As DNA, the CDR3 is TGCGCCAGCAGTGATCCGGTCAGCGGGAGTTGGCACGAGCAGTACTTC. Protein sequence: CASSDPVSGSWHEQYF.

This clonotype was picked up one time. The chain recombines TRBV7-9 with TRBJ1-6, with 7 bases that match TRBD1. The germline gives CDR1 SEHNR, CDR2 FQNEAQ (reference sequence). V lost 5 bases, J lost 0 bases, and 4 bases stayed unmatched. The CDR3 totals 16 residues. The CDR3 DNA reads as TGTGCCAGCAGCGCGACAGGGAGCTCCTATAATTCACCCCTCCACTTT. This translates into CASSATGSSYNSPLHF.

This clonotype appeared many times. The chain is built from TRBV7-9 and TRBJ2-4, with D uncertain. Trimming cost V 1 base and J 6 bases, with 4 bases left between them. The CDR3 consists of 12 residues. Germline CDR1 and CDR2: SEHNR and FQNEAQ (reference sequence). The CDR3 coding sequence is TGTGCCAGCAGCTTAGAGGGAAACATTCAGTACTTC. Translation: CASSLEGNIQYF.

V and J are TRBV28 and TRBJ2-7; 11 positions agree with TRBD2. From germline, CDR1 is MDHEN and CDR2 SYDVKM. V lost 6 bases to trimming and J lost 2 bases; unmatched junction nucleotides: 6. The CDR3 spans 15 residues. CDR3 residues: CASRGGTSGAYEQYF. As DNA, the CDR3 is TGTGCCAGCAGGGGGGGGACTAGCGGTGCCTACGAGCAGTACTTC.

This clonotype was counted many times. The V and J genes are TRBV7-9 and TRBJ2-3; 8 positions agree with TRBD1. The CDR3 extends over 16 amino acids. Germline V lookup: CDR1 SEHNR, CDR2 FQNEAQ (reference sequence). V was pared by 3 bases and J by 3 bases, with 8 bases of the junction left unmatched. CDR3 sequence: CASSFGPRGQTDTQYF. Here the CDR3 DNA reads TGTGCCAGCAGCTTCGGACCCAGGGGGCAGACAGATACGCAGTATTTT.

This clonotype was observed a few times. The gene calls are TRBV2 and TRBJ2-4; D gene uncertain. The CDR3 is 17 residues long. Germline V gene data show CDR1 as SNHLY and CDR2 as FYNNEI. Trimming took 5 bases from V and 0 from J, leaving 17 bases between them. CDR3 DNA: TGTGCCAGCAGTCAGTGGGGTAGGGTCCTAGCCAAAAACATTCAGTACTTC. Encoded protein: CASSQWGRVLAKNIQYF.

This clonotype was found many times. The V gene is TRBV6-1, the J gene TRBJ1-3; D is unclear. CDR1 and CDR2 (germline): MNHNS, SASEGT. The CDR3 totals 15 residues. Trimming shortened V by 5 bases and J by 4 bases, and 15 bases separated the two germline ends. CDR3 region: CASSPSGGLGNTIYF. The CDR3 DNA follows: TGTGCCAGCAGTCCCTCAGGAGGGCTAGGAAACACCATATATTTT.

This clonotype has ten or more counts. This chain uses TRBV2 with TRBJ1-5; a possible D gene is TRBD1 (5 bases). V was pared by 7 bases and J by 4 bases, with 17 bases between. The CDR3 is 15 amino acids. Germline V gene lookup returns CDR1 SNHLY and CDR2 FYNNEI. CDR3 region: CASKRGVGLNQPQHF. DNA of the CDR3: TGTGCCAGCAAACGGGGGGTGGGACTGAATCAGCCCCAGCATTTT.

This clonotype was found a few times. This chain links TRBV20-1 with TRBJ2-7, with TRBD1 identical over 8 bases. The germline V gene has CDR1 DFQATT and CDR2 SNEGSKA (reference sequence). V lost 6 bases, J lost 3 bases, and 4 bases stayed unmatched. This CDR3 has 12 amino acids. Written as DNA, the CDR3 is TGCAGTGCGGTGGGGACAGGCTACGAGCAGTACTTC. As protein: CSAVGTGYEQYF.

This clonotype was seen ten or more times. The chain employs TRBV5-1 and TRBJ1-1; D call uncertain. Germline CDR1 and CDR2: SGHRS and YFSETQ. The CDR3 length is 14 residues. V was cut by 0 bases and J by 4 bases, with 10 bases left in between. This CDR3 reads CASSLDGVVTEAFF. In nucleotides, the CDR3 is TGCGCCAGCAGCTTGGATGGGGTTGTCACTGAAGCTTTCTTT.

This clonotype appeared many times. The gene calls are TRBV5-1 and TRBJ2-3, with TRBD2 matching 11 bases. The CDR3 covers 19 residues. With V trimmed by 2 bases and J by 4 bases, 15 bases remained unmatched. Germline V lookup: CDR1 SGHRS, CDR2 YFSETQ. CDR3 DNA sequence: TGCGCCAGCAGCTTCTTCCCGGGACTAGCGGAACCCGGGGCAGATACGCAGTATTTT. This codes for CASSFFPGLAEPGADTQYF.

This clonotype has ten or more counts. The rearrangement links TRBV12-3 or TRBV12-4 to TRBJ2-3; tentative D call: TRBD1 (6 bases). V shed 10 bases and J shed 2 bases, with 13 bases lying between them. This CDR3 is built from 13 residues. The CDR3, as DNA: TGTGCCATCCTCAGGGGTTACACAGATACGCAGTATTTT. It specifies CAILRGYTDTQYF.

The V and J genes are TRBV19 and TRBJ2-1; D gene uncertain. The length of the CDR3 is 15 residues. Germline loops: CDR1 LNHDA, CDR2 SQIVND (reference sequence). V lost 5 bases and J lost 8, with 19 bases in between. The CDR3 loop is CASSSVADQMDEQFF. CDR3 bases: TGTGCCAGTAGTTCGGTTGCGGACCAGATGGATGAGCAGTTCTTC.

At least ten counts were recorded for this clonotype. V and J are TRBV5-1 and TRBJ1-2, with a possible D match to TRBD1 (6 bases). The CDR3 runs 13 residues. The germline gives CDR1 SGHRS, CDR2 YFSETQ. The V gene lost 0 bases and the J gene lost 7 bases, with 10 bases spanning the gap. The CDR3 DNA is TGCGCCAGCAGCTTGGACAGGGTGGGTGGCTACACCTTC. As protein: CASSLDRVGGYTF. Looking up the rest from reference TRBV5-1 and TRBJ1-2 gives the full variable domain: KAGVTQTPRYLIKTRGQQVTLSCSPISGHRSVSWYQQTPGQGLQFLFEYFSETQRNKGNFPGRFSGRQFSNSRSEMNVSTLELGDSALYLCASSLDRVGGYTFGSGTRLTVV.

This clonotype was seen repeatedly, ten times or more. The rearrangement links TRBV3-1 to TRBJ1-4; the D is unclear. CDR3 length equals 13 residues. CDR1 LGHDT and CDR2 YNNKEL come from the germline V gene (reference sequence). V shed 6 bases and J shed 4 bases, with 9 bases lying between them. For the CDR3, the DNA is TGTGCCAGCAGGCCCTCGCATAATGAAAAACTGTTTTTT. Translating gives CASRPSHNEKLFF.

The rearrangement uses TRBV7-8 and TRBJ2-7; 7 positions match TRBD1. This CDR3 spans 13 amino acids. The V and J ends lost 5 bases and 4 bases, in that order; junction bases with no gene match: 5. Germline lookup yields CDR1 SGHVS and CDR2 FQNEAQ. The CDR3 region is CASSLQGEYEQYF. CDR3 nucleotides: TGTGCCAGCAGCCTCCAGGGGGAGTACGAGCAGTACTTC.

Points on this clonotype: A much larger clone sits a single nucleotide away, making a read error possible. The chain uses TRBV15 and TRBJ2-7; tentative D call: TRBD1 (6 bases). This CDR3 is built from 13 residues. Per the germline V gene, CDR1 is LNHNV and CDR2 is YYDKDF (reference sequence). The CDR3: CATGRGQNYEQYF. CDR3 nucleotides: TGTGCCACCGGCAGAGGACAGAACTACGAGCAGTACTTC.

The chain uses TRBV5-4 and TRBJ2-7; D gene uncertain. Germline CDR1 SGHNT, CDR2 YYREEE (reference sequence). Trimming removed 0 bases at V and 4 bases at J, with 11 bases between. The CDR3 contains 14 residues. The CDR3 spells CASSLADSGYEQYF. For the CDR3, the DNA is TGTGCCAGCAGCTTGGCGGATTCCGGGTACGAGCAGTACTTC.

The chain joins TRBV5-1 to TRBJ1-2; weak D call: TRBD1 (5 bases). Per the germline V gene, CDR1 is SGHRS and CDR2 is YFSETQ. V was clipped by 4 bases and J by 4 bases, with 29 bases between them. The CDR3 consists of 19 residues. CDR3 coding DNA: TGCGCCAGCAGCCCCAACGACAGCGCAATTAATCCACTCAGCTATGGCTACACCTTC. Its translation: CASSPNDSAINPLSYGYTF.

This clonotype occurred many times. This chain links TRBV20-1 with TRBJ2-2; 13 bases fit TRBD2. Germline values: CDR1 DFQATT, CDR2 SNEGSKA (reference sequence). This CDR3 has 14 amino acids. With 7 bases clipped from V and 5 bases from J, the junction kept 4 bases outside the gene matches. This chain's CDR3 is CSVKTSGRTGELFF. The CDR3 DNA sequence: TGCAGTGTCAAGACTAGCGGGAGGACCGGGGAGCTGTTTTTT.

This chain connects TRBV12-3 or TRBV12-4 to TRBJ2-1; 8 positions agree with TRBD2. Trimming removed 6 bases from V and 10 bases from J; junction bases left unmatched: 11. This CDR3 is built from 14 residues. CDR3 in DNA: TGTGCCAGCAGCCCGGCCGGGACTAGATACGAGCAGTTCTTC. As protein: CASSPAGTRYEQFF.

This clonotype was observed many times. The V and J genes are TRBV20-1 and TRBJ2-3; 8 bases map to TRBD2. V gave up 3 bases and J gave up 4 bases; unmatched junction bases: 3. The CDR3 consists of 13 residues. Germline V lookup: CDR1 DFQATT, CDR2 SNEGSKA (reference sequence). The CDR3 sequence: CSASRTSPDTQYF. The CDR3 region has the DNA TGCAGTGCTAGCCGGACTAGCCCAGATACGCAGTATTTT.

This chain connects TRBV6-5 to TRBJ1-5; D gene uncertain. Germline V lookup: CDR1 MNHEY, CDR2 SVGAGI. V was shortened by 0 bases and J by 10 bases, with 10 bases between the two germline ends. The CDR3 has 13 residues. The DNA for the CDR3 is TGTGCCAGCAGTTACTCTGACATCCTACCCCAGCATTTT. It yields the protein CASSYSDILPQHF.

This clonotype appeared many times. The gene calls are TRBV10-3 and TRBJ1-5, with unresolved D. In germline, CDR1 is ENHRY, CDR2 SYGVKD. This CDR3 is 14 amino acids long. V was clipped by 2 bases and J by 6 bases, with 11 bases between them. CDR3 coding DNA: TGTGCCATCAGTGAGGCAGAGGTGGTTCAGCCCCAGCATTTT. Protein: CAISEAEVVQPQHF.

V is TRBV20-1 and J is TRBJ2-1; 8 bases agree with TRBD2. Germline trimming cut 4 bases from V and 2 bases from J; bases unmatched to any gene: 4. Germline CDR1 reads DFQATT; CDR2 reads SNEGSKA (reference sequence). The CDR3 has 14 amino acids. In DNA, the CDR3 is TGCAGTGCTAAACTAGCGGCAACCTACAATGAGCAGTTCTTC. This sequence encodes CSAKLAATYNEQFF.

This clonotype was seen more than once but under ten times. This chain connects TRBV5-4 to TRBJ1-2, with D perhaps matching TRBD1 (6 bases). The germline gives CDR1 SGHNT, CDR2 YYREEE (reference sequence). The CDR3 spans 14 residues. Trimming removed 6 bases at V and 8 bases at J, with 20 bases between. CDR3 sequence (DNA): TGTGCCAGCATCCCGACAGGATCTTCCATCGGCTACACCTTC. It codes for CASIPTGSSIGYTF. The variable domain in full, completed from reference TRBV5-4 and TRBJ1-2, reads ETGVTQSPTHLIKTRGQQVTLRCSSQSGHNTVSWYQQALGQGPQFIFQYYREEENGRGNFPPRFSGLQFPNYSSELNVNALELDDSALYLCASIPTGSSIGYTFGSGTRLTVV.